This T cell receptor beta chain is from a study of shared clonotypes between healthy human individuals. Study observations and caveats: Of the naive CD4 clonotypes, roughly 5.2% were shared across several donors.

When replicate PCRs were run on sorted subsets, they used around 0.2 ug DNA, about 30,000 T cell genomes. Clones were read by immunoSEQ multiplex PCR, and TCRdb kept only the in-frame ones, dropping some. Counted here are about 2.1 million clones, 80% to 95% occurring once; the ten biggest clones make up about 1.7%. The naive CD8 fraction comprised CD45RO-negative cells positively selected for CCR7 and excluded terminally differentiated effector memory CD45RA+ cells. The healthy adult donors were HIV-negative and reported no recent acute infections or vaccinations. The germline gives CDR1 LGHNA, CDR2 YSLEER. CDR3 length: 19 residues. Losses at the gene ends were 2 bases for V and 7 bases for J; bases not matched to a gene: 20. In the case of this clone: Its antigen remains unknown.

Sequencing was carried out using naive CD8+ T cells from PBMCs. This chain uses TRBV4-3 with TRBJ2-1; 7 nucleotides align to TRBD2. This TCR derives from a man aged 18 to 35 in good health. Some clones in this sample may be carry-over from other donors' samples. CDR3 sequence reads: CASSQKVMNAGVWMNEQFF. The CDR3 DNA is TGCGCCAGCAGCCAAAAGGTAATGAACGCGGGAGTATGGATGAATGAGCAGTTCTTC.